This entry concerns a single T cell receptor beta chain. Its antigen remains unidentified. Primers for the PCR totalled 60 Vbeta and 13 Jbeta. TCRdb's copy holds only in-frame clones and misses some; the assay was immunoSEQ multiplex PCR. The data show 85,000 to 120,000 clones, 55% to 80% seen once. The data were taken from a study of cytomegalovirus exposure and HLA in healthy donors. Despite likely unrecorded immune exposures, the donors were nominally healthy at the time of sampling. Overall study findings and caveats: Most TCR sequences proved rare, with some public TCRs found in many donors. Productive rates of about 87% or about 30% were seen for most TCR beta V segments in an earlier analysis.

The CDR3 length is 14 residues. Germline V CDR1 and CDR2: KGHSH, LQKENI. The junction had 5 bases not matched to a gene; V was cut back by 4 bases and J by 5 bases. The chain combines TRBV18 with TRBJ2-7, with 10 bases fitting TRBD1. The sequence derives from a human donor in good health. The sequenced sample consisted of PBMCs. The DNA for the CDR3 is TGTGCCAGCTCACTGACAGGGGGCAAGGACGAGCAGTACTTC. This sequence encodes CASSLTGGKDEQYF. Full variable domain (rest looked up from reference TRBV18 and TRBJ2-7): NAGVMQNPRHLVRRRGQEARLRCSPMKGHSHVYWYRQLPEEGLKFMVYLQKENIIDESGMPKERFSAEFPKEGPSILRIQQVVRGDSAAYFCASSLTGGKDEQYFGPGTRLTVT.